The 29 T cell receptor beta chains listed next were all sequenced from one sample in a study of blood T cell repertoires in COVID-19. Sequencing was performed with immunoSEQ multiplex PCR; in TCRdb, only in-frame clones are kept and a portion is missing. Of a few hundred thousand clones in the sample, approximately 90% are singletons; the top ten hold 1.5% to 2%. The sequenced sample was peripheral blood. Source of these receptors: a man aged 70 or older with acute or convalescent COVID-19.

The rearrangement joins TRBV4-2 to TRBJ1-2, with TRBD1 as a possible D gene (5 bases). This CDR3 has 14 residues. V lost 1 base and J lost 4, with 10 bases in between. Germline CDR1 LGHNA, CDR2 YNFKEQ. The CDR3 here is CASSQVQGSYGYTF. As DNA, the CDR3 is TGTGCCAGCAGCCAAGTTCAGGGTAGCTATGGCTACACCTTC.

The chain is built from TRBV5-5 and TRBJ2-2; tentative D call: TRBD1 (6 bases). Trimming pared 5 bases from V and 4 bases from J, leaving 9 bases between. This CDR3 has 13 residues. Germline CDR1 and CDR2: SGHKS and YYEKEE (reference sequence). This chain's CDR3 is CASRPQGTGELFF. The DNA of the CDR3 is TGTGCCAGCAGGCCACAGGGCACCGGGGAGCTGTTTTTT.

This rearrangement joins TRBV28 to TRBJ2-3, with 9 bases matching TRBD2. Germline V gene lookup returns CDR1 MDHEN and CDR2 SYDVKM. V lost 2 bases, J lost 0 bases, and 6 bases stayed unmatched. The CDR3 covers 17 residues. The CDR3 coding sequence is TGTGCCAGCAGTTTAATCGGACTAGCGCCGAGCACAGATACGCAGTATTTT. Translation: CASSLIGLAPSTDTQYF.

This clone was detected a few times. The chain employs TRBV28 and TRBJ1-5; 7 bases match TRBD1. Trimming cost V 4 bases and J 1 base; bases outside gene matches: 13. The germline CDR1 and CDR2 sequences are MDHEN and SYDVKM. The length of the CDR3 is 18 residues. This chain's CDR3 is CASSYPGQTWGSNQPQHF. CDR3 DNA sequence: TGTGCCAGCAGTTACCCGGGACAGACCTGGGGAAGCAATCAGCCCCAGCATTTT.

This chain joins TRBV6-5 and TRBJ1-1; no definite D call. Trimming removed 7 bases from V and 2 bases from J, with 11 bases in between. The CDR3 length is 13 residues. The germline CDR1 and CDR2 sequences are MNHEY and SVGAGI. The CDR3: CASIGWFNTEAFF. CDR3 DNA sequence: TGTGCCAGCATCGGGTGGTTCAACACTGAAGCTTTCTTT.

This clone was picked up one time. This rearrangement joins TRBV6-5 to TRBJ2-7; tentative D call: TRBD2 (5 bases). The CDR3 runs to 15 residues. V lost 2 bases, J lost 7 bases, and 18 bases lay in between. Germline CDR1 and CDR2: MNHEY and SVGAGI. CDR3 bases: TGTGCCAGCAGTTACCGAGCGGATGCCCTACGAGAGCAGTACTTC. It yields the protein CASSYRADALREQYF.

The V call is TRBV9, the J call TRBJ1-3; D is uncertain. Germline CDR1 reads SGDLS; CDR2 reads YYNGEE. This CDR3 region has 14 residues. Trimming left V 3 bases short and J 3 bases short, with 10 bases between. The CDR3 loop is CASSAEGNGNTIYF. DNA for the CDR3: TGTGCCAGCAGCGCCGAGGGAAATGGAAACACCATATATTTT.

The V and J genes are TRBV11-3 and TRBJ2-7, with TRBD2 matching over 9 bases. Looked up from germline, CDR1 is SGHNT and CDR2 is YENEEA. The CDR3 extends over 16 amino acids. The V segment lost 7 bases and the J segment 4 bases; nucleotides outside the gene matches: 14. CDR3 nucleotide sequence: TGTGCCAGCATCCTTAGCGGGAGAGGCTCGTGGTACGAGCAGTACTTC. This sequence encodes CASILSGRGSWYEQYF.

The chain combines TRBV27 with TRBJ1-2, with D possibly being TRBD1 (6 bases). Germline CDR1 MNHEY, CDR2 SMNVEV (reference sequence). Between the trimmed V and J ends, which lost 6 bases and 8 bases, there was a span of 16 bases. The CDR3 has 13 residues. The CDR3 DNA reads as TGTGCCAGCAGCCTAGGGGGGGTGGGAGGCTACACCTTC. It specifies CASSLGGVGGYTF.

In the case of this clone: This specimen includes other DNA sequences encoding the same CDR3. This chain joins TRBV9 and TRBJ2-7; 13 bases line up with TRBD2. Germline trimming cut 4 bases from V and 0 bases from J; bases unmatched to any gene: 1. Germline CDR1 and CDR2: SGDLS and YYNGEE. The CDR3 contains 15 residues. The CDR3 loop reads CASSRTSGSSYEQYF. CDR3 sequence (DNA): TGTGCCAGCAGCCGGACTAGCGGGAGCTCCTACGAGCAGTACTTC.

This rearrangement joins TRBV5-1 to TRBJ2-1, with TRBD1 matching 8 bases. The germline V gene has CDR1 SGHRS and CDR2 YFSETQ. This CDR3 region has 15 residues. Trimming removed 4 bases from V and 5 bases from J; junction bases left unmatched: 8. The CDR3 protein is CASSPDRVENNEQFF. DNA of the CDR3: TGCGCCAGCAGCCCGGACAGGGTGGAAAACAATGAGCAGTTCTTC.

The chain uses TRBV12-3 or TRBV12-4 and TRBJ2-5, with D uncertain. The V and J ends lost 2 bases and 1 base respectively, with 5 bases between them. This CDR3 contains 13 residues. In DNA, the CDR3 is TGTGCCAGCAGTTTATCAGTCCAAGAGACCCAGTACTTC. Protein sequence: CASSLSVQETQYF.

The J gene is TRBJ2-2, the V gene TRBV11-2, with D perhaps TRBD1 (5 bases). CDR3 size: 14 residues. Germline loops: CDR1 SGHAT, CDR2 FQNNGV. Trimming stripped 3 bases from V and 3 bases from J, with 8 bases between. DNA for the CDR3: TGTGCCAGCAGCTTTGCAGGGCACACCGGGGAGCTGTTTTTT. Amino acids: CASSFAGHTGELFF.

This chain connects TRBV6-2 or TRBV6-3 to TRBJ1-1; 7 nucleotides match TRBD1. Germline V gene sequence: CDR1 MNHEY, CDR2 SVGEGT. V was clipped by 5 bases and J by 10 bases; unmatched bases: 7. This CDR3 comprises 12 residues. The CDR3 bases are TGTGCCAGCAGTCCGACAGGGCTTGGAGCTTTCTTT. The encoded protein is CASSPTGLGAFF.

The J gene is TRBJ1-6, the V gene TRBV5-5; D not resolved. V shed 1 base and J shed 9 bases, with 20 bases lying between them. Germline values: CDR1 SGHKS, CDR2 YYEKEE (reference sequence). The CDR3 has 17 amino acids. CDR3 sequence reads: CASSLLEGRLRISPLHF. The CDR3 bases are TGTGCCAGCAGCTTGTTAGAAGGAAGACTTAGGATTTCACCCCTCCACTTT. Combining the CDR3 with reference TRBV5-5 and TRBJ1-6 gives the whole variable domain DAGVTQSPTHLIKTRGQQVTLRCSPISGHKSVSWYQQVLGQGPQFIFQYYEKEERGRGNFPDRFSARQFPNYSSELNVNALLLGDSALYLCASSLLEGRLRISPLHFGNGTRLTVT.

V is TRBV28 and J is TRBJ1-5; D gene ambiguous. Germline CDR1 is MDHEN and CDR2 is SYDVKM. The CDR3 sequence is 12 residues long. The V end was cut by 7 bases, the J end by 3 bases, with 7 bases between. The CDR3 is CASKSVNQPQHF. CDR3 nucleotide sequence: TGTGCCAGCAAGTCAGTCAATCAGCCCCAGCATTTT.

The J gene is TRBJ2-5, the V gene TRBV5-8, with 7 bases matching TRBD1. The CDR3 has 14 residues. Trimming took 2 bases from V and 4 from J; bases not matched to a gene: 5. Germline CDR1 SGHTS, CDR2 YDEGEE. The CDR3 sequence: CASSFTGVGETQYF. The DNA of the CDR3 is TGTGCCAGCAGCTTTACAGGGGTAGGAGAGACCCAGTACTTC.

The chain couples TRBV19 to TRBJ2-7; D might be TRBD1 (6 bases). The germline CDR1 and CDR2 sequences are LNHDA and SQIVND (reference sequence). Trimming cost V 3 bases and J 6 bases, with 12 bases left between them. This CDR3 is 13 amino acids long. CDR3 coding DNA: TGTGCCAGTAGTATCGGACAGTCTGCCGAGCAGTACTTC. It codes for CASSIGQSAEQYF.

The chain links TRBV21-1 to TRBJ1-3. TRBV21-1 is a recognized pseudogene. This CDR3 region has 17 residues. This CDR3 reads CASKGPKDQGGGNTIYF. The CDR3 DNA reads TGTGCCAGCAAAGGGCCAAAGGACCAGGGAGGTGGAAACACCATATATTTT.

This clone was found once. J is TRBJ1-1 and V is TRBV5-1; D uncertain. V lost 4 bases to trimming and J lost 0 bases, with 10 bases between them. The CDR3 is made up of 14 amino acids. Germline V gives CDR1 SGHRS, CDR2 YFSETQ. The CDR3 DNA is TGCGCCAGCAGCATAGACTCGATGAACACTGAAGCTTTCTTT. Translated: CASSIDSMNTEAFF.

The chain employs TRBV19 and TRBJ2-1; 9 bases align to TRBD1. The germline gives CDR1 LNHDA, CDR2 SQIVND (reference sequence). CDR3 length: 16 residues. Unmatched junction bases numbered 11, after V lost 5 bases and J lost 6 bases. The CDR3, as DNA: TGTGCCAGTAGTTTAACCGGGACAGGGATTCGCAATGAGCAGTTCTTC. As protein: CASSLTGTGIRNEQFF.

The V and J genes are TRBV6-2 or TRBV6-3 and TRBJ1-5; 7 nucleotides align to TRBD1. J lost 5 bases, V lost 5 bases, and 6 bases had no gene match. The CDR3 sequence is 14 residues long. The germline gives CDR1 MNHEY, CDR2 SVGEGT. The CDR3, as DNA: TGTGCCAGCAGTAGACAGGGTCTCGATCAGCCCCAGCATTTT. This codes for CASSRQGLDQPQHF.

The chain is built from TRBV5-4 and TRBJ1-1; D remains unclear. Germline V lookup: CDR1 SGHNT, CDR2 YYREEE (reference sequence). The CDR3 is 15 amino acids. V was trimmed by 2 bases and J by 0 bases, leaving 11 bases between them. The CDR3 DNA reads TGTGCCAGCAGCTTTTATAACAGCATGAACACTGAAGCTTTCTTT. Its translation is CASSFYNSMNTEAFF.

The rearrangement uses TRBV30 and TRBJ1-4, with 8 nucleotides matching TRBD1. Per the germline V gene, CDR1 is GTSNPN and CDR2 is SVGIG (reference sequence). The CDR3 is 13 residues long. The V segment lost 3 bases and the J segment 8 bases; nucleotides outside the gene matches: 5. The CDR3 loop reads CAWRSGGAEKLFF. The CDR3 bases are TGTGCCTGGAGGTCAGGGGGCGCAGAAAAACTGTTTTTT.

This sequence joins TRBV18 and TRBJ1-4; a weak D match, TRBD1 (6 bases). The CDR3 covers 14 residues. Per the germline V gene, CDR1 is KGHSH and CDR2 is LQKENI. V was trimmed by 3 bases and J by 4 bases, leaving 9 bases between them. The CDR3 coding sequence is TGTGCCAGCTCACCGGACAGCTATAATGAAAAACTGTTTTTT. This encodes CASSPDSYNEKLFF.

The CDR3 region has the DNA TGTGCCAGCCAAGGGGGGGGTTCTAGGTCGTCCCTGTTTTTT. Protein product: CASQGGGSRSSLFF. V and J are TRBV25-1 and TRBJ1-4; maybe TRBD1 (6 bases). The V and J ends lost 8 bases and 14 bases respectively, with 24 bases between them. Germline CDR1 and CDR2: MGHDK and SYGVNS. The CDR3 has 14 residues. Supplemented by reference TRBV25-1 and TRBJ1-4, the full variable domain reads EADIYQTPRYLVIGTGKKITLECSQTMGHDKMYWYQQDPGMELHLIHYSYGVNSTEKGDLSSESTVSRIRTEHFPLTLESARPSHTSQYLCASQGGGSRSSLFFGSGTQLSVL.

This clone was detected only once. V gene TRBV4-1 combines with J gene TRBJ2-7; D is uncertain. V shed 1 base and J shed 0 bases, with 10 bases lying between them. The CDR3 has 15 amino acids. Germline CDR1 is MGHRA and CDR2 is YSYEKL. CDR3 bases: TGCGCCAGCAGCCAAGTAAAGCTTAGCTCCTACGAGCAGTACTTC. Its protein is CASSQVKLSSYEQYF.

This rearrangement joins TRBV7-3 to TRBJ2-1; 12 positions agree with TRBD2. This CDR3 contains 16 residues. Per germline, CDR1 SGHTA and CDR2 FQGTGA. Unmatched junction bases numbered 5, after V lost 2 bases and J lost 6 bases. In nucleotides, the CDR3 is TGTGCCAGCAGCTTACTTCTAGCGGGAGGGCCCAATGAGCAGTTCTTC. Protein sequence: CASSLLLAGGPNEQFF.

The chain joins TRBV4-1 to TRBJ1-4; D might be TRBD1 (5 bases). The V end was cut by 0 bases, the J end by 5 bases, with 16 bases between. CDR3 length: 17 amino acids. Germline V CDR1 and CDR2: MGHRA, YSYEKL. CDR3 in amino acids: CASSQEAGPKKNEKLFF. The CDR3 coding sequence is TGCGCCAGCAGCCAAGAGGCAGGGCCGAAGAAAAATGAAAAACTGTTTTTT.